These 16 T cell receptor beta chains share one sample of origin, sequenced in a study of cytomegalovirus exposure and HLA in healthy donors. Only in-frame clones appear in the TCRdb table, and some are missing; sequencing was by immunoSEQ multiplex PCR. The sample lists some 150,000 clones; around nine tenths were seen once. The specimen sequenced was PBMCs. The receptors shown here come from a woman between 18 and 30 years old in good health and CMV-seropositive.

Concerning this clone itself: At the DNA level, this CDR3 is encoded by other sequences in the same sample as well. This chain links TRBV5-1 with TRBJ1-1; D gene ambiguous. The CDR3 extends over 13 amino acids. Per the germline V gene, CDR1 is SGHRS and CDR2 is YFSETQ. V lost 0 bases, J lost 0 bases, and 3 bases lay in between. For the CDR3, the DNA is TGCGCCAGCAGCTTGGCCTTGAACACTGAAGCTTTCTTT. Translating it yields CASSLALNTEAFF.

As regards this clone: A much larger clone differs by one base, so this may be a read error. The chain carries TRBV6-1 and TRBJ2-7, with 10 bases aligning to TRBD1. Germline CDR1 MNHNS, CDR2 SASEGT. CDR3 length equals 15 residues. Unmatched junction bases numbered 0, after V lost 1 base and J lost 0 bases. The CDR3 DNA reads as TGTGCCAGCAGTGAAGGGACAGGGGGCTCCTACGAGCAGTACTTC. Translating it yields CASSEGTGGSYEQYF.

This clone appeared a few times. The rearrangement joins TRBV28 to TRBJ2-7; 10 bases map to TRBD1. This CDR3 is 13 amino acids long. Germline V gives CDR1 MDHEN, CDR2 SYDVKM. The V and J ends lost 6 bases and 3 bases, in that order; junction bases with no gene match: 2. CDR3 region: CASRGQGNYEQYF. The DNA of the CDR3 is TGTGCCAGCAGGGGACAGGGGAACTACGAGCAGTACTTC.

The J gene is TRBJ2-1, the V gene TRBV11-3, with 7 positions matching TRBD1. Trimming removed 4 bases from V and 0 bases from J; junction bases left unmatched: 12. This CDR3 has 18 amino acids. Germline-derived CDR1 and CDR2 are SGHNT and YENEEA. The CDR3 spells CASSSRGLITSSYNEQFF. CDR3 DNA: TGTGCCAGCAGCTCCAGGGGGTTGATAACGAGCTCCTACAATGAGCAGTTCTTC.

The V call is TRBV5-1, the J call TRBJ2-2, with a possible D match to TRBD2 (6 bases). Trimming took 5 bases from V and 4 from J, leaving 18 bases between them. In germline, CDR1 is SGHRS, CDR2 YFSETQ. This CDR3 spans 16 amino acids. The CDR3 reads CASSSQPGVATGELFF. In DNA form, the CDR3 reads TGCGCCAGCAGTAGCCAACCGGGAGTGGCCACCGGGGAGCTGTTTTTT.

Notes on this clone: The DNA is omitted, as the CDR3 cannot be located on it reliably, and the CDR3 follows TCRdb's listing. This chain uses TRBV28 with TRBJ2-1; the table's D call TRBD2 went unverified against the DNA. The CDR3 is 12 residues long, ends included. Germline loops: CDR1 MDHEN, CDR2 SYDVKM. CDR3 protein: CASSFGGGSRFF.

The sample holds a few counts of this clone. The CDR3 protein is CASSRFTGAGYEQYF. The CDR3 nucleotides read TGCGCCAGCAGCCGTTTTACAGGAGCGGGCTACGAGCAGTACTTC. The chain joins TRBV4-1 to TRBJ2-7; maybe TRBD2 (6 bases). V was trimmed by 4 bases and J by 3 bases, leaving 16 bases between them. The V gene's germline CDR1 is MGHRA and CDR2 YSYEKL. The CDR3 consists of 15 residues.

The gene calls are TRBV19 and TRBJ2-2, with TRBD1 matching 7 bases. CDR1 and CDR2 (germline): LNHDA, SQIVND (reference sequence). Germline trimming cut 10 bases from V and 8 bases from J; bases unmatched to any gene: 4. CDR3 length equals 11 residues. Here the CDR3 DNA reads TGTGCCACCGGACAGGCTGGGGAGCTGTTTTTT. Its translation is CATGQAGELFF.

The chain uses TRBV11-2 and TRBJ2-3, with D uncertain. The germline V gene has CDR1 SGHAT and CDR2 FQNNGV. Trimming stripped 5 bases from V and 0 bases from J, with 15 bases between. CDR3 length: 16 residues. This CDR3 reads CASSPRRTVSTDTQYF. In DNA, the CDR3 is TGTGCCAGCAGCCCCCGCCGAACGGTGAGCACAGATACGCAGTATTTT.

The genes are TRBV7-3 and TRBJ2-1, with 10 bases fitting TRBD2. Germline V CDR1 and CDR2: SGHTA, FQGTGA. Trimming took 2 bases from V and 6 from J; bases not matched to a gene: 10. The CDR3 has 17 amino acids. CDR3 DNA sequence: TGTGCCAGCAGCTTATCCCGAGGGACTAGCGCCGCCAATGAGCAGTTCTTC. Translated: CASSLSRGTSAANEQFF.

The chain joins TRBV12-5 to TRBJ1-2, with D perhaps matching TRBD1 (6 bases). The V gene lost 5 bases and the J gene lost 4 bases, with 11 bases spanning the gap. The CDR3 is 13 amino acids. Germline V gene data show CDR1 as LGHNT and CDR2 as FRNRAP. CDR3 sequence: CASGTDRFYGYTF. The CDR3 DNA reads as TGTGCTAGTGGTACCGACAGGTTCTATGGCTACACCTTC.

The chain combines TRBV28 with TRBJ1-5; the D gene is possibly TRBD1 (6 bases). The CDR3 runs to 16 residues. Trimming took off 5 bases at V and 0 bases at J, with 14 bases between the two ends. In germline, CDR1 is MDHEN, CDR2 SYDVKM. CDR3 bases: TGTGCCAGCAGTGCCGGGGGGCGGATTAGCAATCAGCCCCAGCATTTT. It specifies CASSAGGRISNQPQHF. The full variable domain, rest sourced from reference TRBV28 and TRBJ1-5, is DVKVTQSSRYLVKRTGEKVFLECVQDMDHENMFWYRQDPGLGLRLIYFSYDVKMKEKGDIPEGYSVSREKKERFSLILESASTNQTSMYLCASSAGGRISNQPQHFGDGTRLSIL.

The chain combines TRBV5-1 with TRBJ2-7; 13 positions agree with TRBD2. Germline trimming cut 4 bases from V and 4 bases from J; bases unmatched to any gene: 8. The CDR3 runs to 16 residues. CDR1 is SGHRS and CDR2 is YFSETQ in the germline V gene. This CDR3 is CASSPPGLAGSYEQYF. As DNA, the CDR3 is TGCGCCAGCAGCCCCCCGGGACTAGCGGGATCTTACGAGCAGTACTTC.

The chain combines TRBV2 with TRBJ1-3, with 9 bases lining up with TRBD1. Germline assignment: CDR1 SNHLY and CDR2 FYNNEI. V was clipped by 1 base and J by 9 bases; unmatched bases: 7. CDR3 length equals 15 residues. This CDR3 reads CASSEGQGGWSTIYF. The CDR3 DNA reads TGTGCCAGCAGTGAAGGACAGGGGGGTTGGAGCACCATATATTTT.

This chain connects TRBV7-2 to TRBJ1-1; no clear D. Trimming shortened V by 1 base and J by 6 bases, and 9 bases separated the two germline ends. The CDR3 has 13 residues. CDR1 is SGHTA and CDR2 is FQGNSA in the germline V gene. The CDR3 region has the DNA TGTGCCAGCAGCTTAGTGTTCAATCCTGAAGCTTTCTTT. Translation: CASSLVFNPEAFF.

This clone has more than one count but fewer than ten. CDR3 sequence reads: CASSESLAGDQETQYF. CDR3 DNA: TGCGCCAGCAGTGAGTCACTAGCGGGGGACCAAGAGACCCAGTACTTC. The V call is TRBV10-1, the J call TRBJ2-5; 11 bases map to TRBD2. The CDR3 covers 16 residues. Trimming cost V 0 bases and J 0 bases; bases outside gene matches: 0. CDR1 and CDR2 (germline): WNHNN, SYGVQD (reference sequence).